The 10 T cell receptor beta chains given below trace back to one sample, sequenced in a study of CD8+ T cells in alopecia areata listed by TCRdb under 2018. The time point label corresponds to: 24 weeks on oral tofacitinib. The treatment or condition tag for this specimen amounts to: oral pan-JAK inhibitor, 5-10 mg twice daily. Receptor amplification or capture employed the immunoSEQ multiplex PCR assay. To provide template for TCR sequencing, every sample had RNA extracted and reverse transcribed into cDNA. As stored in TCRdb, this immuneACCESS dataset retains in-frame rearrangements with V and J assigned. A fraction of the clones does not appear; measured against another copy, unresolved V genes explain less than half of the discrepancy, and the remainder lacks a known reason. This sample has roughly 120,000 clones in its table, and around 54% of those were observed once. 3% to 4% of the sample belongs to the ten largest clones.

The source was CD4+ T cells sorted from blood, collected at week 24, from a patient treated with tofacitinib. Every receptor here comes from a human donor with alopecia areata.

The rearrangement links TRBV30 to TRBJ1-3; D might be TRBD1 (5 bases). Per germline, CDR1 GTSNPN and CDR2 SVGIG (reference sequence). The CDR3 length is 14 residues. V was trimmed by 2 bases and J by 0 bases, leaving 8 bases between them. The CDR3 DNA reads TGTGCCTGGAGTACAGGCACCTCTGGAAACACCATATATTTT. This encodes CAWSTGTSGNTIYF.

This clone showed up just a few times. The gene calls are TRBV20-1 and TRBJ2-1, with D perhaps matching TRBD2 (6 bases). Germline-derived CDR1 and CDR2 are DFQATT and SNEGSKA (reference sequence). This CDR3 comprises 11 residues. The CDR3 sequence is CAPGVNNEQFF. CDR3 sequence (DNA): TGCGCCCCGGGGGTTAACAATGAGCAGTTCTTC.

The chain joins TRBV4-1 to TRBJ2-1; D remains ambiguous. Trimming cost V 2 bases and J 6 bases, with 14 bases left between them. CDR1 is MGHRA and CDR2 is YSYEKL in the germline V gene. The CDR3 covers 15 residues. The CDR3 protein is CASSQPVRLGNEQFF. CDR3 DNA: TGCGCCAGCAGCCAACCGGTGAGACTGGGCAATGAGCAGTTCTTC.

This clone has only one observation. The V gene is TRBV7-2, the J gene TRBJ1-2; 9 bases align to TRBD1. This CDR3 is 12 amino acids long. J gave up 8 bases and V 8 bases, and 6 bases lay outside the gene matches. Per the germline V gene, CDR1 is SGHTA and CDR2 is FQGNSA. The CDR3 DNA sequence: TGTGCCAGCTTCGGGACAGGGACCGGCTACACCTTC. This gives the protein CASFGTGTGYTF.

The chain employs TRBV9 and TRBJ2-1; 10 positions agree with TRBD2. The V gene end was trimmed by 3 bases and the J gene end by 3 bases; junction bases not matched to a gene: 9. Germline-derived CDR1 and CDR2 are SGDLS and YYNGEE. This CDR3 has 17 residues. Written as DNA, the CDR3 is TGTGCCAGCAGCGCCGGGCAGTCTAGCGGGGGCTACAATGAGCAGTTCTTC. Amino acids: CASSAGQSSGGYNEQFF.

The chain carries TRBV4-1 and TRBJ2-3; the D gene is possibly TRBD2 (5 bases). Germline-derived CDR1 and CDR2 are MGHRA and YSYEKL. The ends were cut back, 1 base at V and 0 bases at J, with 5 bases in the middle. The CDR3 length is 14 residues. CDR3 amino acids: CASSQAGSTDTQYF. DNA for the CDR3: TGCGCCAGCAGCCAAGCGGGGAGCACAGATACGCAGTATTTT.

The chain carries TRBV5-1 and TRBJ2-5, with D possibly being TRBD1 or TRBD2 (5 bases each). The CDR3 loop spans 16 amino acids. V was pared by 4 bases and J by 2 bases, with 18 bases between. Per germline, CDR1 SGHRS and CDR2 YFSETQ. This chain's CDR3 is CASSGAPGRLQETQYF. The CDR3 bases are TGCGCCAGCAGCGGAGCTCCGGGACGCCTACAAGAGACCCAGTACTTC.

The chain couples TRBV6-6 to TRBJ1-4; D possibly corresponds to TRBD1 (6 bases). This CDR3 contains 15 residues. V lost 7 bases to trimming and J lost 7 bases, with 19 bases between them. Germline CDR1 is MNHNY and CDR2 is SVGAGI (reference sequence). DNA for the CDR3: TGTGCCAGCACCCCCCGGGCAGGGACAAGTGAAAAACTGTTTTTT. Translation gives CASTPRAGTSEKLFF.

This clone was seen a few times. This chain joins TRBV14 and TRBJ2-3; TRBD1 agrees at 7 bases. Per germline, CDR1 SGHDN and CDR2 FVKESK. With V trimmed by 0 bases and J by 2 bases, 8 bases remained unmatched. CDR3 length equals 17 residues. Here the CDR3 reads CASSQDGTGQITDTQYF. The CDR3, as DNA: TGTGCCAGCAGCCAAGATGGAACGGGACAGATCACAGATACGCAGTATTTT. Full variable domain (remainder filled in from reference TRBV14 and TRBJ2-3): EAGVTQFPSHSVIEKGQTVTLRCDPISGHDNLYWYRRVMGKEIKFLLHFVKESKQDESGMPNNRFLAERTGGTYSTLKVQPAELEDSGVYFCASSQDGTGQITDTQYFGPGTRLTVL.

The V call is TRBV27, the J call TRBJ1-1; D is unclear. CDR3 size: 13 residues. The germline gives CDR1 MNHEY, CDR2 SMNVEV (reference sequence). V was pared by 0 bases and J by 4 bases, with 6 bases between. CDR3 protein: CASSLSPSTEAFF. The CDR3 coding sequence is TGTGCCAGCAGTTTATCGCCCTCCACTGAAGCTTTCTTT.